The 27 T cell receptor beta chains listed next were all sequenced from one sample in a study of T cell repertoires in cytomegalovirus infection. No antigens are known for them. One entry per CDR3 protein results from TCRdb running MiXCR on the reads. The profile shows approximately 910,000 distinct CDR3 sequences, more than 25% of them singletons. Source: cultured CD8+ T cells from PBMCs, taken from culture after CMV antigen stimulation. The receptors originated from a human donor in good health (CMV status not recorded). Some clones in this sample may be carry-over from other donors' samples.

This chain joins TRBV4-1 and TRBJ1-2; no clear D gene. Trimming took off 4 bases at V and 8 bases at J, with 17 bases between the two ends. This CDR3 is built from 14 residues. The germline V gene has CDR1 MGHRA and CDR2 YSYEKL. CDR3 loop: CASSPPPGSEGYTF. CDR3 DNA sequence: TGCGCCAGCAGCCCGCCCCCGGGATCGGAGGGCTACACCTTC.

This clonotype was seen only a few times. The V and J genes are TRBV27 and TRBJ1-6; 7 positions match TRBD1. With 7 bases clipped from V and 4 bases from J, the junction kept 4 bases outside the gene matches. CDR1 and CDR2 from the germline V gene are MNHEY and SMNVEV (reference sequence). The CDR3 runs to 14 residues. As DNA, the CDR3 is TGTGCCAGCACCACAGGGGTTTATAATTCACCCCTCCACTTT. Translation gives CASTTGVYNSPLHF.

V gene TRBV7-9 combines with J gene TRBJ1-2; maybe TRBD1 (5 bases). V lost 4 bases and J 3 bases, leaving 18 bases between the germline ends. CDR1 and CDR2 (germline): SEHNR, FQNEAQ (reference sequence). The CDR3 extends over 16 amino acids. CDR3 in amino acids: CASSSGEGQVYYGYTF. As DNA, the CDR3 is TGTGCCAGCAGCTCAGGCGAGGGGCAGGTGTACTATGGCTACACCTTC.

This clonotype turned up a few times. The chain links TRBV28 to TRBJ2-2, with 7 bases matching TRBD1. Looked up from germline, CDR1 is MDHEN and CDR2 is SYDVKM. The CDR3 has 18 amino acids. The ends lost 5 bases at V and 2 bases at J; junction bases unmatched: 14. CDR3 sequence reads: CASSTRQGPSINTGELFF. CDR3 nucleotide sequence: TGTGCCAGCAGTACAAGACAGGGTCCATCAATCAACACCGGGGAGCTGTTTTTT.

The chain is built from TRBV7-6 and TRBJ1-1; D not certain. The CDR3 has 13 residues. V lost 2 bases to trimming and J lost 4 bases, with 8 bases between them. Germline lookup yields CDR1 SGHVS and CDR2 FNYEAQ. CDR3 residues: CASSLYLATEAFF. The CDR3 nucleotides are TGTGCCAGCAGCTTATACTTGGCCACTGAAGCTTTCTTT.

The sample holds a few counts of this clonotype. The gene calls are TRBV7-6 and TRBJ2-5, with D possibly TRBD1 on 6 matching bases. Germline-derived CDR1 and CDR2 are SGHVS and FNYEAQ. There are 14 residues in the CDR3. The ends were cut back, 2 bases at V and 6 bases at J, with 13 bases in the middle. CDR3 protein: CASSLTQGLKTQYF. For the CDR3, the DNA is TGTGCCAGCAGCTTAACGCAGGGGTTGAAGACCCAGTACTTC.

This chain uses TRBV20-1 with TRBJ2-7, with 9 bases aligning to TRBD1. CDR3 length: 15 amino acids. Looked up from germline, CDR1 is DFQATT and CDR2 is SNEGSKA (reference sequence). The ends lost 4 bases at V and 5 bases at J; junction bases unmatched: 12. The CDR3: CSAIPRDRVVNEQYV. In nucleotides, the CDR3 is TGCAGTGCTATCCCCCGGGACAGGGTGGTCAACGAGCAGTACGTC.

DNA of the CDR3: TGTGCCAGTAGTCCCCAATCCCCGACAGATAACTATGGCTACACCTTC. This translates into CASSPQSPTDNYGYTF. This chain links TRBV19 with TRBJ1-2, with D perhaps TRBD1 (5 bases). Trimming pared 5 bases from V and 1 base from J, leaving 17 bases between. The CDR3 runs to 16 residues. The germline V gene has CDR1 LNHDA and CDR2 SQIVND (reference sequence).

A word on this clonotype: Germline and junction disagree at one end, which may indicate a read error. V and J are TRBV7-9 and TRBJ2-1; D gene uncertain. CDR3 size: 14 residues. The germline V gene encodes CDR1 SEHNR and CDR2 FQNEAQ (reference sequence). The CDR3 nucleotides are TGTGTCAGCAGCTCCTCGGACGGAAACAATGAGCAGTTCTTC. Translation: CVSSSSDGNNEQFF.

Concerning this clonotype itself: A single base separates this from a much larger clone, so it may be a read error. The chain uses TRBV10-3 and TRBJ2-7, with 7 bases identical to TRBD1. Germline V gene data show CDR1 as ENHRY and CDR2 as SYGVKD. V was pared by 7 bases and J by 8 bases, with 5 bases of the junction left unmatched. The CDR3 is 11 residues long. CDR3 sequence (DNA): TGTGCCATCAAAGACAGGGACAAGCAGTACTTC. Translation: CAIKDRDKQYF.

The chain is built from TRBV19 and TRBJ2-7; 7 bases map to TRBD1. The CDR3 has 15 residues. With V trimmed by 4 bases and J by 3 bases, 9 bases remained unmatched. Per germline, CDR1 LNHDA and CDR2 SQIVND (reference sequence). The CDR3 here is CASSTITGQHYEQYV. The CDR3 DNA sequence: TGTGCCAGTAGTACAATAACGGGACAGCACTACGAGCAGTACGTC.

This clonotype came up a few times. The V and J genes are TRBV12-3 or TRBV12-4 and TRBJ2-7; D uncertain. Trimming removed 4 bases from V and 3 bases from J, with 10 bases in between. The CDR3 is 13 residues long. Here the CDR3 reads CASSSTEHYEQYF. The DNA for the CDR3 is TGTGCCAGCAGTTCGACGGAACACTACGAGCAGTACTTC.

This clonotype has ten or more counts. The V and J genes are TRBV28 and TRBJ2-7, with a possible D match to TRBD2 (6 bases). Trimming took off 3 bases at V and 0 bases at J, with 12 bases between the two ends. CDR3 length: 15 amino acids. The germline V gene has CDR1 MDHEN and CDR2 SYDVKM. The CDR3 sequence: CASSFRGTSSYEQYF. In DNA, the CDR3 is TGTGCCAGCAGTTTTCGGGGGACCAGCTCCTACGAGCAGTACTTC.

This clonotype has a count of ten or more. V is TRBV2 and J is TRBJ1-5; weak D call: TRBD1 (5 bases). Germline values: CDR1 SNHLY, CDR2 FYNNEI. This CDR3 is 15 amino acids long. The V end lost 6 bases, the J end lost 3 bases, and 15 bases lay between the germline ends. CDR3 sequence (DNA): TGTGCCAGCAGCCCGCCTCGGGGGATCAATCAGCCCCAGCATTTT. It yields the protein CASSPPRGINQPQHF.

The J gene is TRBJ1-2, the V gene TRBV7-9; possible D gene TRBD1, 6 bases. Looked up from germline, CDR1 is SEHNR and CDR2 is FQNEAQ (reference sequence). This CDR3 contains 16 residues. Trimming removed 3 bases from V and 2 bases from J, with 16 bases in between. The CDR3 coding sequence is TGTGCCAGCAGCTTCGCCGACAGGAGCAACAACTATGGCTACACCTTC. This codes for CASSFADRSNNYGYTF.

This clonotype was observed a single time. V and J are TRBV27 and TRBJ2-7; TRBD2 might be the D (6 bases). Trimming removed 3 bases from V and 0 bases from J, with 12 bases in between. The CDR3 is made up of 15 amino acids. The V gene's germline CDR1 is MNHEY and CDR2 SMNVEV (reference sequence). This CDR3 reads CASSFGGASSYEQYF. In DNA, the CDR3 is TGTGCCAGCAGTTTTGGCGGGGCGAGCTCCTACGAGCAGTACTTC.

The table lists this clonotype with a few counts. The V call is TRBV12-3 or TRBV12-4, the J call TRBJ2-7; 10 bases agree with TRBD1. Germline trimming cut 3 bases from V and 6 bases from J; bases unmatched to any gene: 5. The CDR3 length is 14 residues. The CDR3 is CASSFETGGSEQYF. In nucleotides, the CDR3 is TGTGCCAGCAGTTTTGAGACAGGGGGCAGCGAGCAGTACTTC.

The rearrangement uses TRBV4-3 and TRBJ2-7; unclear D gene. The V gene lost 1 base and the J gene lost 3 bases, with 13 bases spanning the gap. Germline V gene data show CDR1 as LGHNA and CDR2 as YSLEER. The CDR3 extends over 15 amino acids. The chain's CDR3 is CASSQGLDPVYEQYF. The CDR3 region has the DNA TGCGCCAGCAGCCAAGGTCTCGACCCAGTCTACGAGCAGTACTTC.

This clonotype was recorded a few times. Here the CDR3 DNA reads TGTGCCAGCAGTTTTCTCGACAGGGGCTACGAGCAGTACTTC. The encoded protein is CASSFLDRGYEQYF. The rearrangement joins TRBV27 to TRBJ2-7; 8 bases align to TRBD1. Germline CDR1 reads MNHEY; CDR2 reads SMNVEV (reference sequence). This CDR3 comprises 14 residues. The V gene end was trimmed by 3 bases and the J gene end by 3 bases; junction bases not matched to a gene: 4.

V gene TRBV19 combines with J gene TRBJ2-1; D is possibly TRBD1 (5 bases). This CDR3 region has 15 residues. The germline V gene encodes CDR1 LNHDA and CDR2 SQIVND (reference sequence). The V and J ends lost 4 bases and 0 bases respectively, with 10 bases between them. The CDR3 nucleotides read TGTGCCAGTAGTAGAACGGACACCTCCTACAATGAGCAGTTCTTC. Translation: CASSRTDTSYNEQFF.

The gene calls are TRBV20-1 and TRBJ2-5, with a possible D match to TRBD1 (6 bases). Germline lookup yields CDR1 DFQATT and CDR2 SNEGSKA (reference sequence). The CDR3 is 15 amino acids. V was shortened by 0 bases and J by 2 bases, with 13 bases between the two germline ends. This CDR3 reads CSARDRYRDQETQYF. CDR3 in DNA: TGCAGTGCTAGAGATAGGTACAGGGATCAAGAGACCCAGTACTTC.

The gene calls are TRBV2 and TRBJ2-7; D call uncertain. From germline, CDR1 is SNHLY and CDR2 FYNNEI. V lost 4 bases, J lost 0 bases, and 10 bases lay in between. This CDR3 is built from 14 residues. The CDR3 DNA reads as TGTGCCAGCAGTGGGATACGGGTCTCCTACGAGCAGTACTTC. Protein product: CASSGIRVSYEQYF. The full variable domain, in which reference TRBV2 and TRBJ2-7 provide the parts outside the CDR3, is EPEVTQTPSHQVTQMGQEVILRCVPISNHLYFYWYRQILGQKVEFLVSFYNNEISEKSEIFDDQFSVERPDGSNFTLKIRSTKLEDSAMYFCASSGIRVSYEQYFGPGTRLTVT.

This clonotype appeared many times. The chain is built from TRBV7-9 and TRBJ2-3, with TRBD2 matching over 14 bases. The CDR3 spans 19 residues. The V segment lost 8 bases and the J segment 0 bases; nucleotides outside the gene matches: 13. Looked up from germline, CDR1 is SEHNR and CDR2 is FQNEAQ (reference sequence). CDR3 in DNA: TGTGCCAGCTTCGGACTAGCGGGGGGTCTCCGCCCTAGCACAGATACGCAGTATTTT. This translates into CASFGLAGGLRPSTDTQYF.

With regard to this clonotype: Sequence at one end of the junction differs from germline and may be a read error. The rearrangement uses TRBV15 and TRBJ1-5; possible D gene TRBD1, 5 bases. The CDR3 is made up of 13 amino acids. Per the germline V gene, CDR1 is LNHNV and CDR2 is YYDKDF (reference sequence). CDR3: CTTSTRQRQPQHF. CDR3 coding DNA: TGTACCACCAGCACGCGACAGAGGCAGCCCCAGCATTTT. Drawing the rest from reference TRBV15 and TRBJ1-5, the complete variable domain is DAMVIQNPRYQVTQFGKPVTLSCSQTLNHNVMYWYQQKSSQAPKLLFHYYDKDFNNEADTPDNFQSRRPNTSFCFLDIRSPGLGDTAMYLCTTSTRQRQPQHFGDGTRLSIL.

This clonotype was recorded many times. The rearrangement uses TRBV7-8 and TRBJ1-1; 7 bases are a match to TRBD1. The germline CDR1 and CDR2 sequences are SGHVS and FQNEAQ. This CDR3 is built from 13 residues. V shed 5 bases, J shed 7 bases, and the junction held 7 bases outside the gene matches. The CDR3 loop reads CASSGRGASEAFF. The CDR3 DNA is TGTGCCAGCAGCGGCAGGGGGGCGAGTGAAGCTTTCTTT. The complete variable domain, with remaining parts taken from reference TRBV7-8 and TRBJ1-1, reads GAGVSQSPRYKVAKRGQDVALRCDPISGHVSLFWYQQALGQGPEFLTYFQNEAQLDKSGLPSDRFFAERPEGSVSTLKIQRTQQEDSAVYLCASSGRGASEAFFGQGTRLTVV.

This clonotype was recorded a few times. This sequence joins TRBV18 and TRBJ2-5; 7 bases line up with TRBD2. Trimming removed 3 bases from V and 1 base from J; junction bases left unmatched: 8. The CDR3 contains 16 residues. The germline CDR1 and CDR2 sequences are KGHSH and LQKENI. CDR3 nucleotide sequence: TGTGCCAGCTCACCGTGGGCTAGCGGACGCCAAGAGACCCAGTACTTC. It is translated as CASSPWASGRQETQYF.

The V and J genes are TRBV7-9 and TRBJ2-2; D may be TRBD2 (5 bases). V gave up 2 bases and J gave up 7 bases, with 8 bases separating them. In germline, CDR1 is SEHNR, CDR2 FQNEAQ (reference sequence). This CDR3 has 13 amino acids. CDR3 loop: CASSLYRGGELFF. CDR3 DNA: TGTGCCAGCAGCTTATACCGGGGCGGGGAGCTGTTTTTT.